The clone carrying this T cell receptor (beta chain) was found a few times. Per the germline V gene, CDR1 is SGHNT and CDR2 is YYREEE (reference sequence). Trimming removed 2 bases from V and 9 bases from J; junction bases left unmatched: 7. The CDR3 has 15 amino acids. The sample comes from a study of cytomegalovirus exposure and HLA in healthy donors. Generated by immunoSEQ multiplex PCR, the TCRdb table keeps only in-frame clones and is missing some. The table shows approximately 140,000 clones, with around nine tenths occurring only once. The TCR was taken from a woman between 18 and 29 years old in good health and CMV-seropositive. The sequencing sample was made of PBMCs. The chain links TRBV5-4 to TRBJ1-6; 8 bases align to TRBD1. The CDR3 coding sequence is TGTGCCAGCAGCTTAGGACAGGGTTTGGGTTCACCCCTCCACTTT. This encodes CASSLGQGLGSPLHF.